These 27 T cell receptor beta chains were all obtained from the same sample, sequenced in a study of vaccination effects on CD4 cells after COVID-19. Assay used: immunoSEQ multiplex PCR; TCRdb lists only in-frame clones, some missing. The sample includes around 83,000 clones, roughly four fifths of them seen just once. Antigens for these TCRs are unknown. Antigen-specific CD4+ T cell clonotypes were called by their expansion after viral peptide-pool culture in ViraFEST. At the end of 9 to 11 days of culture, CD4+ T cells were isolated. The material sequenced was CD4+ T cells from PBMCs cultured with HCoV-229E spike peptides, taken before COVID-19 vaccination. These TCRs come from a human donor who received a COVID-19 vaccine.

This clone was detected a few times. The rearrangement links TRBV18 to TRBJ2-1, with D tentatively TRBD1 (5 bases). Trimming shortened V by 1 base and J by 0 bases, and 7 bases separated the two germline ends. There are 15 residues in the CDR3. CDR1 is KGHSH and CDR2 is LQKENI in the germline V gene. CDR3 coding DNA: TGTGCCAGCTCACCACAGGGGTACTCCTACAATGAGCAGTTCTTC. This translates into CASSPQGYSYNEQFF.

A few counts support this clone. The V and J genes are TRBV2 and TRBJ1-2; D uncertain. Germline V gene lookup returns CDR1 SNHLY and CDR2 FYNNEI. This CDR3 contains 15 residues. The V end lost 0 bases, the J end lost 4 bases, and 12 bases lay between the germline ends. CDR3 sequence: CASSEARGGLYGYTF. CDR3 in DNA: TGTGCCAGCAGTGAAGCGCGCGGAGGCCTCTATGGCTACACCTTC.

The CDR3 DNA follows: TGCAGCACCCGACAGACCACAGATACGCAGTATTTT. This sequence encodes CSTRQTTDTQYF. The V call is TRBV29-1, the J call TRBJ2-3; tentatively, D is TRBD1 (5 bases). The CDR3 has 12 amino acids. Germline assignment: CDR1 SQVTM and CDR2 ANQGSEA. Trimming removed 8 bases at V and 2 bases at J, with 11 bases between.

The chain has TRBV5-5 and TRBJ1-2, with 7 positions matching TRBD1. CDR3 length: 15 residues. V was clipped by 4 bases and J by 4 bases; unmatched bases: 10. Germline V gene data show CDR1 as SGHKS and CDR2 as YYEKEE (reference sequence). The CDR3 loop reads CASSPEAGQIYGYTF. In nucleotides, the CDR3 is TGTGCCAGCAGCCCTGAGGCGGGACAGATCTATGGCTACACCTTC.

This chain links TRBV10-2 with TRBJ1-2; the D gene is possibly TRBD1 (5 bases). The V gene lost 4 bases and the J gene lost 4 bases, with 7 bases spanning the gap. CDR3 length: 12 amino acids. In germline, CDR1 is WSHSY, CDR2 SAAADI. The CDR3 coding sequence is TGCGCCAGCAGTGGGGGGTCCTATGGCTACACCTTC. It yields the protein CASSGGSYGYTF.

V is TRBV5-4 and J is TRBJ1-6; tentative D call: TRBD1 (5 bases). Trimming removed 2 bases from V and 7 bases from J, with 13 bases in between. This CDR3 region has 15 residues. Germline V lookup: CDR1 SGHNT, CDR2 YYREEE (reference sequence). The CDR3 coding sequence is TGTGCCAGCAGCTTCGACAGAGTTGGCAATTCACCCCTCCACTTT. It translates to CASSFDRVGNSPLHF.

CDR3 nucleotide sequence: TGCGCCAGCAGCTTGACTAATCCCGGCACAGATACGCAGTATTTT. It encodes CASSLTNPGTDTQYF. J is TRBJ2-3 and V is TRBV5-1; D unresolved. The CDR3 is 15 residues long. V was trimmed by 1 base and J by 1 base, leaving 10 bases between them. Germline CDR1 is SGHRS and CDR2 is YFSETQ. The variable domain in full, completed from reference TRBV5-1 and TRBJ2-3, reads KAGVTQTPRYLIKTRGQQVTLSCSPISGHRSVSWYQQTPGQGLQFLFEYFSETQRNKGNFPGRFSGRQFSNSRSEMNVSTLELGDSALYLCASSLTNPGTDTQYFGPGTRLTVL.

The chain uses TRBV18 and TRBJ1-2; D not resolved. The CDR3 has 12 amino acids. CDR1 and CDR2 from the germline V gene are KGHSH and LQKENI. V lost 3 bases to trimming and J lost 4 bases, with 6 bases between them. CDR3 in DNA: TGTGCCAGCTCACCTGAAACCTATGGCTACACCTTC. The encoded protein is CASSPETYGYTF.

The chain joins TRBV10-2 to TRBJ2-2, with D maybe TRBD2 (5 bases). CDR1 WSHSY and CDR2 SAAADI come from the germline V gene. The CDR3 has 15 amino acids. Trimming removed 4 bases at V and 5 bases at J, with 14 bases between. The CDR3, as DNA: TGCGCCAGCAGTGTCGAGGGTGGGAAGACCGGGGAGCTGTTTTTT. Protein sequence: CASSVEGGKTGELFF.

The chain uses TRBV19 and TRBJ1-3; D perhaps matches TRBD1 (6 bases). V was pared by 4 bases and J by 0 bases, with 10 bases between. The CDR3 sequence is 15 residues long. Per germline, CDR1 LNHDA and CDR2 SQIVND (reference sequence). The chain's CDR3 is CASSRQVYSGNTIYF. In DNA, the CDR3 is TGTGCCAGTAGTAGACAGGTTTACTCTGGAAACACCATATATTTT.

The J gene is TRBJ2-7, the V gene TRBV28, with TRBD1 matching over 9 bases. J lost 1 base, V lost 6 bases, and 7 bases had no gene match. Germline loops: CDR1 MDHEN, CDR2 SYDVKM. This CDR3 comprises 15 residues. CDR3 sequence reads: CASSRDRARSYEQYV. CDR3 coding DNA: TGTGCCAGCAGCAGGGACAGGGCGCGGTCCTACGAGCAGTACGTC.

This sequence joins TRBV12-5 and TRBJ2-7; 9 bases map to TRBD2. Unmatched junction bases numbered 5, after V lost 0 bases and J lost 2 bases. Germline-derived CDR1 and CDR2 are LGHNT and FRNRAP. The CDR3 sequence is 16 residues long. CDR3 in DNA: TGTGCTAGTGGTTTGGTACCAGCGGGGGGACCCTACGAGCAGTACGTC. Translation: CASGLVPAGGPYEQYV.

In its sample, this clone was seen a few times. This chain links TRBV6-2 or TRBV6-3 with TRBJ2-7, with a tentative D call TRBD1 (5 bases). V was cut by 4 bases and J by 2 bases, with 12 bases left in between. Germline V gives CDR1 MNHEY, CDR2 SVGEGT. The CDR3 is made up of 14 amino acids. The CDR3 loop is CASSSGQVAYEQYV. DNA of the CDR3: TGTGCCAGCAGTTCAGGACAAGTAGCCTACGAGCAGTACGTC.

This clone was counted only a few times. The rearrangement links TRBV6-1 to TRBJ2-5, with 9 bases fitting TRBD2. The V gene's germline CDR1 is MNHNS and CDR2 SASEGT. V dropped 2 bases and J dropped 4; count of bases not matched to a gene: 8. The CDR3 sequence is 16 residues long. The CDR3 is CASSEPGLAKGETQYF. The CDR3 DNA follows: TGTGCCAGCAGTGAACCGGGACTAGCAAAAGGAGAGACCCAGTACTTC.

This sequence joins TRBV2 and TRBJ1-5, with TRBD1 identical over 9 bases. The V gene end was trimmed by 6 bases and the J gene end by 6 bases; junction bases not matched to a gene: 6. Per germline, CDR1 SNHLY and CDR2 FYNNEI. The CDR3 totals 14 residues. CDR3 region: CASREGTGSQPQHF. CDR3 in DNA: TGTGCCAGCAGAGAGGGGACAGGGTCTCAGCCCCAGCATTTT.

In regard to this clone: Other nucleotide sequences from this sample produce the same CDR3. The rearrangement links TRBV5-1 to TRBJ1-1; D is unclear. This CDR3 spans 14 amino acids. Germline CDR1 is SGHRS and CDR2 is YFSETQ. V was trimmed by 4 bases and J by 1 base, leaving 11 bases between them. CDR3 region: CASSPWTGNTEAFF. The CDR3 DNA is TGCGCCAGCAGCCCCTGGACGGGGAACACTGAAGCTTTCTTT.

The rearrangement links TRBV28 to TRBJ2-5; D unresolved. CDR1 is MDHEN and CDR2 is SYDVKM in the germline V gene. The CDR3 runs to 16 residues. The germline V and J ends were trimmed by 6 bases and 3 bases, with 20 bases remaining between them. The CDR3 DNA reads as TGTGCCAGCAGAGATATGAAGCCGACGGTAAAAGAGACCCAGTACTTC. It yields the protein CASRDMKPTVKETQYF.

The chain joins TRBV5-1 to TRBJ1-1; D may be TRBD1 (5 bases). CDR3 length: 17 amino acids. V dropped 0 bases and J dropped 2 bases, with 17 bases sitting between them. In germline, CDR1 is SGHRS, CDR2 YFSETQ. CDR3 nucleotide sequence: TGCGCCAGCAGCTTGGACCCCAATCGGGGGTTAAACACTGAAGCTTTCTTT. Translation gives CASSLDPNRGLNTEAFF.

CDR3 region: CASSLTQETQYF. In DNA form, the CDR3 reads TGTGCCAGCAGTTTGACGCAAGAGACCCAGTACTTC. V gene TRBV12-3 or TRBV12-4 combines with J gene TRBJ2-5; D is unclear. Trimming left V 3 bases short and J 2 bases short, with 4 bases between. There are 12 residues in the CDR3.

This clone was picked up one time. The CDR3 DNA sequence: TGTGCCAGCAGCGATCGGGACAGGGATAGGAACGAGCAGTACGTC. Translated, it gives CASSDRDRDRNEQYV. The rearrangement uses TRBV2 and TRBJ2-7; 9 bases match TRBD1. The CDR3 is made up of 15 amino acids. Germline-derived CDR1 and CDR2 are SNHLY and FYNNEI. V shed 6 bases, J shed 5 bases, and the junction held 11 bases outside the gene matches.

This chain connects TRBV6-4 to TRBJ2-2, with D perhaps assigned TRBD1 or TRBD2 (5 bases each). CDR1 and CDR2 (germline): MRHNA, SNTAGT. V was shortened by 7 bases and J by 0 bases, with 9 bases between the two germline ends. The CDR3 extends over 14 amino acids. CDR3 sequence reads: CASTQGANTGELFF. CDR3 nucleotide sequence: TGTGCCAGCACGCAGGGAGCGAACACCGGGGAGCTGTTTTTT.

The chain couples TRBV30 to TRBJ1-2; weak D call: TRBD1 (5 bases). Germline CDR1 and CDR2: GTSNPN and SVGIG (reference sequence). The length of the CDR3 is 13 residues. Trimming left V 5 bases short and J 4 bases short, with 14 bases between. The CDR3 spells CAWGGEGGYGYTF. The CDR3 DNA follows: TGTGCCTGGGGGGGGGAAGGAGGCTATGGCTACACCTTC.

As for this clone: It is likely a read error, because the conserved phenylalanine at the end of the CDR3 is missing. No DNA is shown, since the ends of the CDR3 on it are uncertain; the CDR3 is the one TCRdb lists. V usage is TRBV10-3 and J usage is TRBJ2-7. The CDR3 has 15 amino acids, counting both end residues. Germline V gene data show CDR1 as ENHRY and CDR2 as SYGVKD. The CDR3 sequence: CAISEFGDGASSPTL.

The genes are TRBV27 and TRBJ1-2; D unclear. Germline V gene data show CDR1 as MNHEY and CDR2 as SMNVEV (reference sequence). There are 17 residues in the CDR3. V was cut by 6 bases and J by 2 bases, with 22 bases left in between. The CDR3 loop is CASSPLKRYTLNYGYTF. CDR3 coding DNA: TGTGCCAGCAGCCCCCTAAAGAGGTACACTCTAAACTATGGCTACACCTTC.

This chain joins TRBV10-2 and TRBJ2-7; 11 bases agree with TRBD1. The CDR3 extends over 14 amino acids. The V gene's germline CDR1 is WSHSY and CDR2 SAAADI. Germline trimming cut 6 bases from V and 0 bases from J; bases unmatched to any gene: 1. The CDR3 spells CASRGTGGSYEQYV. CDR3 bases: TGCGCCAGCAGGGGGACAGGGGGCTCCTACGAGCAGTACGTC.

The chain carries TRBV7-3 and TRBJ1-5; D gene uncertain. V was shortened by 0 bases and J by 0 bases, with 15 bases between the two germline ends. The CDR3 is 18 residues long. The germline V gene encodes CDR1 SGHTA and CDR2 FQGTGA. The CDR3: CASSLTLVAIFSNQPQHF. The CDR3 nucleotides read TGTGCCAGCAGCTTAACGTTAGTTGCCATATTTAGCAATCAGCCCCAGCATTTT.

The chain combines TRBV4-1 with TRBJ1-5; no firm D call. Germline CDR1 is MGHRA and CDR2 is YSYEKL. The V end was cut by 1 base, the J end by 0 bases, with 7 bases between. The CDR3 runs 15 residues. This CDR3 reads CASSQGSYSNQPQHF. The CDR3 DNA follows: TGCGCCAGCAGCCAAGGGAGTTATAGCAATCAGCCCCAGCATTTT.